These T cell receptor beta chains were read from a single sample in a study of identical twins' blood T cells. TCRdb ran MiXCR on the 5' RACE reads and lists one entry per CDR3 protein. Here the sample spans hundreds of thousands of distinct CDR3 sequences, about 28% being singletons. The specimen sequenced was PBMCs. Receptors were obtained from a woman aged 18 to 55 in good health. The conserved cysteine and the conserved F or W are not part of the CDR3 here. The order of the fields is CDR3 length, J gene, V gene, CDR3 protein.

13,TRBJ2-7,TRBV19,ASIYGTSGSYEQY
15,TRBJ2-2,TRBV18,ASSPGLAGTNTGELF
13,TRBJ1-1,TRBV6-6,ASRPGISMNTEAF
14,TRBJ2-7,TRBV5-1,ASRNLISSDRYEQY
10,TRBJ1-4,TRBV29-1,SVRGRYEKLF
13,TRBJ2-1,TRBV11-2,ASSLDRVAGVEQF
12,TRBJ1-1,TRBV7-7,AGSLEGMNTEAF
13,TRBJ1-4,TRBV5-1,ASSLGSGRNEKLF
13,TRBJ2-1,TRBV20-1,SARGLAGSYNEQF
12,TRBJ2-3,TRBV20-1,SAQHPGHTDTQY
11,TRBJ2-5,TRBV25-1,ASSEAGKETQY
13,TRBJ2-3,TRBV7-2,ASSLVREKINTQY
12,TRBJ2-1,TRBV5-1,ASSLDRHFNEQF
12,TRBJ2-3,TRBV6-5,ASSYIGGTDTQY
14,TRBJ1-1,TRBV7-9,ASSLSSSHSDTEAF
13,TRBJ1-5,TRBV19,ASSIQGKSNQPQH
11,TRBJ2-7,TRBV7-9,ASSTTGSEEQY
13,TRBJ1-1,TRBV5-1,ASSLLTGSGTEAF
16,TRBJ2-7,TRBV4-3,ASSQQTSGIGIPYEQY
11,TRBJ2-7,TRBV20-1,SARVTGTYEQY
11,TRBJ2-1,TRBV30,AWSSTSANEQF
12,TRBJ2-7,TRBV5-1,ASSPGTSGYEQY
12,TRBJ2-1,TRBV19,ASKRLVGTDEQF
10,TRBJ2-2,TRBV6-6,ASSSSYGELF
11,TRBJ1-1,TRBV29-1,SARGGANTEAF
11,TRBJ1-1,TRBV9,AGSPRERNEAF
10,TRBJ1-5,TRBV29-1,SIIEGNQPQH
12,TRBJ2-2,TRBV5-1,ASSEGTNTGELF
11,TRBJ1-1,TRBV12-3/TRBV12-4,ASSLGADTEAF
15,TRBJ2-3,TRBV7-2,TSSFRGSGDFTDTQY
12,TRBJ2-1,TRBV10-2,ASSRQVHYNEQF
11,TRBJ1-2,TRBV30,AWRRQRGYGYT
11,TRBJ2-3,TRBV5-1,ASSSQGTDTQY
14,TRBJ1-5,TRBV19,ASSTHRTGGTQPQH
13,TRBJ1-4,TRBV7-6,ASSLRGGSDEKLF
11,TRBJ1-2,TRBV6-2/TRBV6-3,ASSSDSHYSYT
13,TRBJ1-1,TRBV2,ASSYTTAEDTEAF
12,TRBJ1-1,TRBV5-1,ASSSLPGQHEAF
10,TRBJ1-1,TRBV20-1,SARAGGTEAF
11,TRBJ1-2,TRBV6-4,ASSPREGDGYT
10,TRBJ2-7,TRBV4-2,ASSGRESEQY
17,TRBJ1-5,TRBV6-1,ASSDLDRALTPGNQPQH
12,TRBJ2-2,TRBV28,ASSGYLNTRELF
15,TRBJ2-1,TRBV23-1,TSSRLLQGLPNNEQF
14,TRBJ1-2,TRBV7-9,ASSSTHLGPSSGYT
12,TRBJ1-1,TRBV20-1,SAARTGRGTEAF
14,TRBJ2-5,TRBV6-6,ASSYPQGNSGETQY
12,TRBJ1-2,TRBV29-1,SVAPGMTFYGYT
13,TRBJ1-2,TRBV5-5,ASNSTVTHGYGYT
12,TRBJ1-5,TRBV10-2,ASSDDRSYQPQH
12,TRBJ1-5,TRBV20-1,SAYNRNSNQPQH
13,TRBJ1-1,TRBV5-1,ASSLGTGTSTEAF
13,TRBJ2-1,TRBV2,ASRAKGQAYNEQF
11,TRBJ1-5,TRBV5-1,ASREAVDRPQH
10,TRBJ2-5,TRBV5-1,ASSFGAKTQY
12,TRBJ1-5,TRBV5-1,ASSSSGENQPQH
9,TRBJ1-2,TRBV19,ASRISYGYT
11,TRBJ2-7,TRBV10-3,AIRAEVSYEQY